These 23 T cell receptor beta chains came from one sample sequenced in a study of cytomegalovirus exposure and HLA in healthy donors. Primers: 60 Vbeta forward and 13 Jbeta reverse. Some clones are missing from TCRdb's copy, which holds only in-frame ones; the method was immunoSEQ multiplex PCR. The sample carries about 120,000 clones, around 70% recorded once. The sequenced sample was PBMCs. The receptors here all came from a woman between 40 and 55 years old in good health and CMV-seropositive.

The chain carries TRBV4-1 and TRBJ2-7, with TRBD2 matching 8 bases. After removal of 0 bases from V and 4 bases from J, the junction contained 5 bases not matched to a gene. The CDR3 has 15 amino acids. Germline values: CDR1 MGHRA, CDR2 YSYEKL. The CDR3 DNA reads TGCGCCAGCAGCCAAGAGATAGCGGGATGGTACGAGCAGTACTTC. Translating it yields CASSQEIAGWYEQYF.

This sequence joins TRBV18 and TRBJ2-5, with a possible D match to TRBD1 (5 bases). The J call is uncertain, as TRBJ2-7 better fits the DNA end. Germline V CDR1 and CDR2: KGHSH, LQKENI. There are 13 residues in the CDR3. The CDR3 nucleotides are TGTGCCAGCTCACTGACAGAGTCCTACGAGCAGTACTTC. Translation: CASSLTESYEQYF.

V gene TRBV4-3 combines with J gene TRBJ1-2; a possible D gene is TRBD1 (6 bases). Trimming took off 2 bases at V and 5 bases at J, with 18 bases between the two ends. CDR3 size: 16 residues. Per germline, CDR1 LGHNA and CDR2 YSLEER. This CDR3 reads CASSQPKRGSFYGYTF. The CDR3 bases are TGCGCCAGCAGCCAACCTAAAAGGGGGAGCTTTTATGGCTACACCTTC.

The table lists this clone with a few counts. The V call is TRBV9, the J call TRBJ2-2; TRBD2 matches at 10 bases. The CDR3 length is 17 residues. Unmatched junction bases numbered 6, after V lost 4 bases and J lost 0 bases. CDR1 and CDR2 (germline): SGDLS, YYNGEE. The CDR3 nucleotides read TGTGCCAGCAGCAAGTTAGCGGGGGGCACGAACACCGGGGAGCTGTTTTTT. Residues: CASSKLAGGTNTGELFF.

The chain couples TRBV7-9 to TRBJ2-7, with D tentatively TRBD1 (6 bases). CDR3 size: 15 residues. CDR1 is SEHNR, CDR2 FQNEAQ, per germline (reference sequence). Trimming pared 6 bases from V and 2 bases from J, leaving 17 bases between. CDR3 in DNA: TGTGCCAGCAGTAACAGGGATCCGGCCGCCTACGAGCAGTACTTC. Translating it yields CASSNRDPAAYEQYF.

Points on this clone: Possible read error: a much larger clone is one base away. This sequence joins TRBV6-1 and TRBJ1-1; the D gene is possibly TRBD1 (5 bases). Deletions cut 7 bases from V and 6 bases from J, with 9 bases between. CDR1 MNHNS and CDR2 SASEGT come from the germline V gene. This CDR3 has 11 residues. The CDR3, as DNA: TGTGCCAGCACCCGGGGGGCTGAAGCTTTCTTT. Amino acids: CASTRGAEAFF.

The V gene is TRBV7-2, the J gene TRBJ2-6, with TRBD2 identical over 9 bases. The length of the CDR3 is 18 residues. V lost 4 bases to trimming and J lost 0 bases; unmatched junction nucleotides: 7. Per germline, CDR1 SGHTA and CDR2 FQGNSA. CDR3: CASSSSSGESSGANVLTF. The CDR3 coding sequence is TGTGCCAGCAGCTCTTCTAGCGGGGAGAGCTCTGGGGCCAACGTCCTGACTTTC.

V and J are TRBV20-1 and TRBJ2-3, with D uncertain. The CDR3 has 11 amino acids. From germline, CDR1 is DFQATT and CDR2 SNEGSKA (reference sequence). V lost 4 bases and J lost 7, with 9 bases in between. CDR3 DNA sequence: TGCAGTGCTAAACATGGCTATACGCAGTATTTT. It specifies CSAKHGYTQYF.

The V gene is TRBV5-8, the J gene TRBJ1-5; maybe TRBD1 (6 bases). There are 15 residues in the CDR3. Germline V CDR1 and CDR2: SGHTS, YDEGEE. Trimming removed 4 bases at V and 4 bases at J, with 15 bases between. CDR3 residues: CASSHGTLENQPQHF. Written as DNA, the CDR3 is TGTGCCAGCAGCCACGGGACACTAGAAAATCAGCCCCAGCATTTT.

The gene calls are TRBV30 and TRBJ2-1, with D unclear. Germline assignment: CDR1 GTSNPN and CDR2 SVGIG (reference sequence). V was clipped by 0 bases and J by 6 bases, with 9 bases between them. The CDR3 is 13 residues long. CDR3 in DNA: TGTGCCTGGAGTGTATACGGGTTCAATGAGCAGTTCTTC. The encoded protein is CAWSVYGFNEQFF.

This clone was counted only a few times. One end of the junction does not line up with germline, which may come from a read error. The chain has TRBV7-7 and TRBJ2-3; 16 bases agree with TRBD2. Germline-derived CDR1 and CDR2 are SSHAT and FNYEAQ (reference sequence). This CDR3 has 17 residues. The CDR3 DNA follows: TGTGCTAGCAGCCCCGCCGGGACTAGCGGGGGGGCAGATACGCAGTATTTT. Residues: CASSPAGTSGGADTQYF. The variable domain in full, completed from reference TRBV7-7 and TRBJ2-3, reads GAGVSQSPRYKVTKRGQDVTLRCDPISSHATLYWYQQALGQGPEFLTYFNYEAQPDKSGLPSDRFSAERPEGSISTLTIQRTEQRDSAMYRCASSPAGTSGGADTQYFGPGTRLTVL.

This clone was recorded a few times. CDR3 residues: CATRGGPGNNEQFF. CDR3 in DNA: TGTGCCACCCGGGGGGGGCCGGGGAACAATGAGCAGTTCTTC. The V and J genes are TRBV19 and TRBJ2-1; TRBD2 agrees at 8 bases. The CDR3 has 14 residues. The germline gives CDR1 LNHDA, CDR2 SQIVND (reference sequence). V lost 10 bases, J lost 5 bases, and 10 bases stayed unmatched. The whole variable domain, filled in from reference TRBV19 and TRBJ2-1, reads DGGITQSPKYLFRKEGQNVTLSCEQNLNHDAMYWYRQDPGQGLRLIYYSQIVNDFQKGDIAEGYSVSREKKESFPLTVTSAQKNPTAFYLCATRGGPGNNEQFFGPGTRLTVL.

The J gene is TRBJ2-3, the V gene TRBV2; 9 bases agree with TRBD1. V trimming: 5 bases; J trimming: 4 bases; junction bases outside the gene matches: 7. This CDR3 contains 15 residues. Looked up from germline, CDR1 is SNHLY and CDR2 is FYNNEI. CDR3 DNA sequence: TGTGCCAGCAGTCGGGACAGGGTCCCCCCAGATACGCAGTATTTT. As protein: CASSRDRVPPDTQYF.

The V and J genes are TRBV5-1 and TRBJ2-4; D may be TRBD1 (6 bases). Germline CDR1 reads SGHRS; CDR2 reads YFSETQ. The CDR3 is made up of 14 amino acids. V was shortened by 0 bases and J by 8 bases, with 12 bases between the two germline ends. The CDR3 protein is CASSLDRVGDIQYF. The CDR3 DNA is TGCGCCAGCAGCTTGGACAGGGTCGGAGACATTCAGTACTTC.

This clone was seen once. This sequence joins TRBV4-1 and TRBJ1-4, with 9 bases lining up with TRBD1. Trimming removed 3 bases from V and 0 bases from J; junction bases left unmatched: 2. The CDR3 has 16 residues. Germline CDR1 and CDR2: MGHRA and YSYEKL. CDR3 in amino acids: CASSQGQGPTNEKLFF. CDR3 DNA: TGCGCCAGCAGCCAGGGACAGGGACCAACTAATGAAAAACTGTTTTTT.

V is TRBV7-6 and J is TRBJ2-5; a weak D match, TRBD2 (5 bases). This CDR3 comprises 12 residues. V lost 5 bases to trimming and J lost 8 bases, with 12 bases between them. Germline CDR1 SGHVS, CDR2 FNYEAQ. CDR3 residues: CASSPDSGTQYF. The DNA of the CDR3 is TGTGCCAGCAGCCCCGACTCGGGAACCCAGTACTTC.

This chain uses TRBV4-2 with TRBJ2-7, with D unclear. V was pared by 1 base and J by 3 bases, with 13 bases between. This CDR3 is built from 15 residues. Looked up from germline, CDR1 is LGHNA and CDR2 is YNFKEQ. The CDR3 sequence: CASSQVASNVYEQYF. CDR3 DNA: TGTGCCAGCAGCCAAGTTGCTAGTAATGTCTACGAGCAGTACTTC.

V usage is TRBV2 and J usage is TRBJ1-4; D perhaps matches TRBD1 (5 bases). CDR1 is SNHLY, CDR2 FYNNEI, per germline. V lost 7 bases and J 13 bases, leaving 13 bases between the germline ends. There are 11 residues in the CDR3. CDR3 amino acids: CASTGAIGLFF. CDR3 DNA sequence: TGTGCCAGCACTGGGGCTATTGGACTGTTTTTT.

This chain uses TRBV9 with TRBJ1-2; 8 nucleotides line up with TRBD1. This CDR3 has 13 residues. Trimming took 4 bases from V and 8 from J; bases not matched to a gene: 7. Germline-derived CDR1 and CDR2 are SGDLS and YYNGEE. The CDR3 DNA sequence: TGTGCCAGCAGCTCTCAAACAGGGGGGGGCTACACCTTC. Translated, it gives CASSSQTGGGYTF.

This clone has just one count. The rearrangement joins TRBV4-1 to TRBJ2-7; D is possibly TRBD1 (5 bases). CDR1 and CDR2 from the germline V gene are MGHRA and YSYEKL. CDR3 length equals 15 residues. The V and J ends lost 1 base and 2 bases respectively, with 12 bases between them. The CDR3 is CASSQVWGGTYEQYF. The CDR3 nucleotides read TGCGCCAGCAGCCAAGTCTGGGGCGGCACCTACGAGCAGTACTTC.

V gene TRBV10-3 combines with J gene TRBJ2-7; 10 nucleotides align to TRBD1. Germline CDR1 and CDR2: ENHRY and SYGVKD. Losses at the gene ends were 6 bases for V and 1 base for J; bases not matched to a gene: 3. CDR3 length: 14 amino acids. As DNA, the CDR3 is TGTGCCATCAGCACGGGACAGGGGTCCTACGAGCAGTACTTC. Translation gives CAISTGQGSYEQYF.

The V and J genes are TRBV11-3 and TRBJ2-1; D is possibly TRBD1 (5 bases). Germline V gives CDR1 SGHNT, CDR2 YENEEA. This CDR3 region has 13 residues. Trimming shortened V by 5 bases and J by 10 bases, and 15 bases separated the two germline ends. Here the CDR3 reads CASSPQGYGEQFF. The CDR3 nucleotides are TGTGCCAGCAGCCCGCAGGGTTATGGCGAGCAGTTCTTC.

The chain employs TRBV7-9 and TRBJ2-7; possible D gene TRBD2, 6 bases. This CDR3 is built from 13 residues. Trimming pared 5 bases from V and 7 bases from J, leaving 15 bases between. Germline CDR1 and CDR2: SEHNR and FQNEAQ (reference sequence). For the CDR3, the DNA is TGTGCCAGCAGCCCCGGTAGTGGGAGGGAGCAGTACTTC. This encodes CASSPGSGREQYF.